The T cell receptor beta chain described here comes from a study of post-analysis software for immune sequencing data. Findings of the study overall: Controls' normalized Chao1 diversity significantly exceeded that of multiple sclerosis patients. Strong co-clustering by F measure was seen for same-batch samples. Five or six TRBV segments, TRBV5-6, TRBV5-1 and TRBV20-1 among them, were found more frequent in patients than controls.

The CDR3 length is 18 residues. V gave up 0 bases and J gave up 2 bases; unmatched junction bases: 11. CDR1 is WNHNN and CDR2 is SYGVQD in the germline V gene (reference sequence). Included in the TCR beta cDNA libraries were unique molecular identifiers. A population of roughly 0.9 to 11 million T cells gave rise to about half a million cDNA molecules. TCRdb ran MiXCR on the PCR reads and lists one entry per CDR3 protein. The sample gives hundreds of thousands of distinct CDR3 sequences, around 60% of which show up once; around 10% is in the top ten. Worth noting for this clonotype: Its antigen is currently unknown.

The chain recombines TRBV10-1 with TRBJ2-3; 7 bases match TRBD2. The receptor was isolated from a girl aged 2-9 years with multiple sclerosis. Sequenced material: blood. CDR3 in amino acids: CASSESSREEEATDTQYF. The CDR3 DNA follows: TGCGCCAGCAGTGAGTCCTCCCGGGAGGAGGAGGCCACAGATACGCAGTATTTT.